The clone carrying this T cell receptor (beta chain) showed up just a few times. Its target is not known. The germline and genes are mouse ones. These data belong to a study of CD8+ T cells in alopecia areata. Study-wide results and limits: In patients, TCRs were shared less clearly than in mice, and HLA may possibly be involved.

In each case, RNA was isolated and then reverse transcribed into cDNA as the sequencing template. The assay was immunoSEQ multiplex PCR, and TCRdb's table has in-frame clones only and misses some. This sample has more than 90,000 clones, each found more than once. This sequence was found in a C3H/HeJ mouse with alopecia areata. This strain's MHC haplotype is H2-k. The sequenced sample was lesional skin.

The CDR3 loop is CASSQGYSDYTF. The sequenced CDR3 bases are TGTGCCAGCAGTCAGGGTTACTCC. This sequence joins TRBV19 and TRBJ1-2; TRBD1 might be the D (5 bases). Read sequence stops 4 residues before the CDR3 end, and the germline J gene provides the missing end. Between the trimmed V and J ends, which lost 4 bases and 3 bases, there was a span of 7 bases. Germline CDR1 and CDR2: FNHDT and SITEND (reference sequence). This CDR3 is 12 amino acids long.